The sequence of this TCR beta chain was determined in a study of Graves' ophthalmopathy and Graves' hyperthyroidism. The CDR3 totals 17 residues. The germline V gene encodes CDR1 ENHRY and CDR2 SYGVKD. The V end lost 0 bases, the J end lost 0 bases, and 9 bases lay between the germline ends. From RNA, the CDR3 regions of TCR beta chains were amplified and sequenced. HTBI primers primed a first-round RT-PCR, and a second-round multiplex PCR followed. Each CDR3 protein gets one entry after TCRdb re-called the multiplex PCR reads with MiXCR. This table holds hundreds of thousands of distinct CDR3 sequences, about 40% found once. This clonotype appeared many times. Presentation of ophthalmopathy in the donors involved moderate-to-severe activity, CAS ≥3, NOSPECS ≥4 and a duration under 3 months. Exclusion covered patients with other autoimmune diseases or uncontrolled infections (as well as pregnancy or lactation). Clinical symptoms, serum thyroxine, TRAb, thyroid ultrasound and orbital computed tomography formed the basis of diagnosis. Out of around 10 ml of fresh peripheral blood, PBMCs were obtained.

Material for sequencing was peripheral blood. The chain carries TRBV10-3 and TRBJ1-6, with no clear D. The clonotype comes from an adult man with Graves' ophthalmopathy. DNA of the CDR3: TGTGCCATCAGTGAGTCGCCCCAAAGCTCCTATAATTCACCCCTCCACTTT. This encodes CAISESPQSSYNSPLHF.